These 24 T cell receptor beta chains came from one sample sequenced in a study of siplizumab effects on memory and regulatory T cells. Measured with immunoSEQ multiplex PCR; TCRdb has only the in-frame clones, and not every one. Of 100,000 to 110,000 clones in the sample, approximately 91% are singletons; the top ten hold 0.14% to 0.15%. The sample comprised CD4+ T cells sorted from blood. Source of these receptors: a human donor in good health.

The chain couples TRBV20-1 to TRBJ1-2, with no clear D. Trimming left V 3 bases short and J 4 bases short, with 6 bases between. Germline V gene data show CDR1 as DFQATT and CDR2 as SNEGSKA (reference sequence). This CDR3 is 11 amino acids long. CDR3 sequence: CSASDPYGYTF. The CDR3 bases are TGCAGTGCTAGTGACCCCTATGGCTACACCTTC.

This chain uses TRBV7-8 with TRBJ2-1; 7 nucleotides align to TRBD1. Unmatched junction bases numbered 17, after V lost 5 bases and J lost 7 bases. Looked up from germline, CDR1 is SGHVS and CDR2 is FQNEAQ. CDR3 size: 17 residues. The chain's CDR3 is CASSRTMQGVGLNEQFF. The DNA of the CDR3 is TGTGCCAGCAGCCGCACTATGCAGGGGGTGGGGTTGAATGAGCAGTTCTTC.

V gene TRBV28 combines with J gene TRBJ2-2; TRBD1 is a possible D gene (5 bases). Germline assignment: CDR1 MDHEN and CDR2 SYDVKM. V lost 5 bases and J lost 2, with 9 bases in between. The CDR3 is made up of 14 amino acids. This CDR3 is CASSPGQNTGELFF. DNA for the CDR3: TGTGCCAGCAGTCCCGGACAAAACACCGGGGAGCTGTTTTTT.

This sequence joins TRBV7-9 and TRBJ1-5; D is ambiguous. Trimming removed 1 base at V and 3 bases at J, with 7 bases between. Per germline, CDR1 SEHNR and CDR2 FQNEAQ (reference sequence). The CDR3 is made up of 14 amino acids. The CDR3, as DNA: TGTGCCAGCAGCTTAGGCGGGGACAATCAGCCCCAGCATTTT. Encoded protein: CASSLGGDNQPQHF.

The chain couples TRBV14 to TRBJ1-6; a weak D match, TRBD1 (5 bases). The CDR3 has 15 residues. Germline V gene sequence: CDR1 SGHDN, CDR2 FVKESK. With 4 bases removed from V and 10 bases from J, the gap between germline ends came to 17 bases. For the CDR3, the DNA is TGTGCCAGCAGCCCGCGTGGGGCCCCAGGCTCACCCCTCCACTTT. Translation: CASSPRGAPGSPLHF.

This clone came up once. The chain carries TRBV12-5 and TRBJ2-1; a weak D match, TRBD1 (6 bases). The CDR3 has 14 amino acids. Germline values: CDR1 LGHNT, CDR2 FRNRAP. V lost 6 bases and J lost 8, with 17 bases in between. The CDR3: CASGSPHRVHEQFF. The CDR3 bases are TGTGCTAGTGGATCTCCCCACAGGGTCCATGAGCAGTTCTTC.

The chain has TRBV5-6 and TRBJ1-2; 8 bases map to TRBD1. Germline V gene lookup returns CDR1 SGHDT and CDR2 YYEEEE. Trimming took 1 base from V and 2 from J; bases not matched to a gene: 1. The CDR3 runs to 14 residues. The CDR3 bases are TGTGCCAGCAGCTTGCGGGACAGGAACTATGGCTACACCTTC. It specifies CASSLRDRNYGYTF.

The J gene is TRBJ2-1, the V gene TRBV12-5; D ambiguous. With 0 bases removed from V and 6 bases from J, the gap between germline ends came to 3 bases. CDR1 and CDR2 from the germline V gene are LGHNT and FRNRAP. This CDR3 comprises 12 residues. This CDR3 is CASGLVGNEQFF. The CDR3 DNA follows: TGTGCTAGTGGTTTGGTCGGCAATGAGCAGTTCTTC.

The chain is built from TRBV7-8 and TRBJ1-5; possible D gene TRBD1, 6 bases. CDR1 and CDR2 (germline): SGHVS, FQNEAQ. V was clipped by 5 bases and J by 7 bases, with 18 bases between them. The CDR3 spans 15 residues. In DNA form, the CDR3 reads TGTGCCAGCAGCACCGACCGGGGGCGCCGGCAGCCCCAGCATTTT. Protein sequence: CASSTDRGRRQPQHF. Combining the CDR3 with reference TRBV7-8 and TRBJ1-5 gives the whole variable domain GAGVSQSPRYKVAKRGQDVALRCDPISGHVSLFWYQQALGQGPEFLTYFQNEAQLDKSGLPSDRFFAERPEGSVSTLKIQRTQQEDSAVYLCASSTDRGRRQPQHFGDGTRLSIL.

Here the CDR3 reads CASSLGGVRHTEAFF. CDR3 nucleotides: TGTGCCAGCAGCTTAGGGGGGGTTCGGCACACTGAAGCTTTCTTT. The chain combines TRBV7-3 with TRBJ1-1, with D possibly TRBD1 on 5 matching bases. The germline V gene has CDR1 SGHTA and CDR2 FQGTGA. This CDR3 has 15 residues. Trimming left V 2 bases short and J 3 bases short, with 13 bases between.

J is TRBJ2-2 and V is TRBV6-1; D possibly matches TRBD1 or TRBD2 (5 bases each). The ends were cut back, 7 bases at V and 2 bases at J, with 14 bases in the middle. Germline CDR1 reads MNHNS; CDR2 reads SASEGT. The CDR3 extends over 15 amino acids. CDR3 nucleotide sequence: TGTGCCAGCACCCCTCGGGGCCAAAACACCGGGGAGCTGTTTTTT. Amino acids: CASTPRGQNTGELFF.

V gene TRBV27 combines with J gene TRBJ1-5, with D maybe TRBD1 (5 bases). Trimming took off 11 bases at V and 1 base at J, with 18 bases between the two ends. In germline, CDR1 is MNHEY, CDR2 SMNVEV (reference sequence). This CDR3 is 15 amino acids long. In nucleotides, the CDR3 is TGTGCCGTGACCTCGGGGGGTCAGAGCAATCAGCCCCAGCATTTT. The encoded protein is CAVTSGGQSNQPQHF.

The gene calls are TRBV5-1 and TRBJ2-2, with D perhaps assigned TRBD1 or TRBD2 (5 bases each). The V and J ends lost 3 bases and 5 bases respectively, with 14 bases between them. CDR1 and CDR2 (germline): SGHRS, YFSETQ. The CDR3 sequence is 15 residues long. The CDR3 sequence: CASSSDSWGTGELFF. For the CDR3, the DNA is TGCGCCAGCAGCTCTGACAGCTGGGGGACCGGGGAGCTGTTTTTT.

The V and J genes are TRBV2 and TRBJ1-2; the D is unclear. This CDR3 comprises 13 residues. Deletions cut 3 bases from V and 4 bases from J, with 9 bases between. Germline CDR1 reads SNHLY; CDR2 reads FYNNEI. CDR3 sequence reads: CASSEDSLYGYTF. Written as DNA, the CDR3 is TGTGCCAGCAGTGAGGACTCCCTCTATGGCTACACCTTC.

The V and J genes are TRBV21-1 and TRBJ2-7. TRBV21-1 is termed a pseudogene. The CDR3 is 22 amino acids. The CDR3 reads CASSMGLGAFLVVRGPTGEQYF. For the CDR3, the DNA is TGTGCCAGCAGCATGGGTTTAGGGGCATTCCTTGTTGTTCGGGGCCCGACTGGCGAGCAGTACTTC.

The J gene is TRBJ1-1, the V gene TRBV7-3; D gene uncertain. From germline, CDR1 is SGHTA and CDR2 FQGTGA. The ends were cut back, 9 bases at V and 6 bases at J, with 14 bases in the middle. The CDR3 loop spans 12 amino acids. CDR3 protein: CASRLESAEAFF. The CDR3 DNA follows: TGTGCCAGTAGATTGGAGAGCGCTGAAGCTTTCTTT.

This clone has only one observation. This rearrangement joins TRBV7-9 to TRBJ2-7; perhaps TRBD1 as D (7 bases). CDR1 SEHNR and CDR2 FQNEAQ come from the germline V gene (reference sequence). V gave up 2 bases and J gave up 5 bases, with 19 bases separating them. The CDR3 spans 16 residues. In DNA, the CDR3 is TGTGCCAGCAGCTTAAGGGCCAGGGGGACTGAAGACGAGCAGTACTTC. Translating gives CASSLRARGTEDEQYF.

Here the CDR3 DNA reads TGTGCCAGCAGTTTCAAGGACGGCTCCTACGAGCAGTACTTC. This sequence encodes CASSFKDGSYEQYF. This chain joins TRBV6-1 and TRBJ2-7; D remains unclear. Trimming took off 5 bases at V and 0 bases at J, with 11 bases between the two ends. The length of the CDR3 is 14 residues. Germline V gene sequence: CDR1 MNHNS, CDR2 SASEGT.

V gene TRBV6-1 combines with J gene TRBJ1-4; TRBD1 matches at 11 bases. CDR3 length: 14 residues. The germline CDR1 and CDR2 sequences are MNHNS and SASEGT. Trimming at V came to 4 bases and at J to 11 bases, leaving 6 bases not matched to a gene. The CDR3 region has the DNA TGTGCCAGCAGTGCAGGACAGGGGGCAGGGAAACTGTTTTTT. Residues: CASSAGQGAGKLFF.

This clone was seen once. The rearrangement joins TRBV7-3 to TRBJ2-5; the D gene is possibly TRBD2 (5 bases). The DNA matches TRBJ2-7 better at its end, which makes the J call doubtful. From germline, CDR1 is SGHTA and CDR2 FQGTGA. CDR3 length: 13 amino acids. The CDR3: CASSSRGGYEQYF. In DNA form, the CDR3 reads TGTGCCAGCAGCTCGAGAGGAGGATACGAGCAGTACTTC.

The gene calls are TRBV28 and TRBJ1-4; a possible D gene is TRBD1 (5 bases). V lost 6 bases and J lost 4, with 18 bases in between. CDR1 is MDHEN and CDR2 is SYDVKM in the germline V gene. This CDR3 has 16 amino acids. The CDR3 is CASSGGSRTGNEKLFF. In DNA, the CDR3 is TGTGCCAGCAGCGGGGGATCTAGGACCGGTAATGAAAAACTGTTTTTT.

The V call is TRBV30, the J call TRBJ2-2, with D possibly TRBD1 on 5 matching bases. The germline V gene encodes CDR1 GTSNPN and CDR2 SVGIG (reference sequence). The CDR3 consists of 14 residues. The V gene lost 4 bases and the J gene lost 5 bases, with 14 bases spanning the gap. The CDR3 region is CAWMGQDTTGELFF. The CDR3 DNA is TGTGCCTGGATGGGGCAGGACACTACCGGGGAGCTGTTTTTT.

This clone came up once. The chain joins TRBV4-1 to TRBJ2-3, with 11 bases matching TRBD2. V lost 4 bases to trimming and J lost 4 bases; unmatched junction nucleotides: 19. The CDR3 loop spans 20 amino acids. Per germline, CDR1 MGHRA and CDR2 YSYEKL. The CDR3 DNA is TGCGCCAGCAGCCCCCACAACCCCGCTAGCGGGGGGACCGGAGCAGATACGCAGTATTTT. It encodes CASSPHNPASGGTGADTQYF.

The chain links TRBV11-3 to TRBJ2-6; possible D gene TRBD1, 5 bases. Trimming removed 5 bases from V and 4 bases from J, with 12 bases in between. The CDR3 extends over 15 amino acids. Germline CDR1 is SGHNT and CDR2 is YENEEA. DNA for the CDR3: TGTGCCAGCAGCCTAGGGGTTTCCGGGGCCAACGTCCTGACTTTC. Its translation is CASSLGVSGANVLTF.